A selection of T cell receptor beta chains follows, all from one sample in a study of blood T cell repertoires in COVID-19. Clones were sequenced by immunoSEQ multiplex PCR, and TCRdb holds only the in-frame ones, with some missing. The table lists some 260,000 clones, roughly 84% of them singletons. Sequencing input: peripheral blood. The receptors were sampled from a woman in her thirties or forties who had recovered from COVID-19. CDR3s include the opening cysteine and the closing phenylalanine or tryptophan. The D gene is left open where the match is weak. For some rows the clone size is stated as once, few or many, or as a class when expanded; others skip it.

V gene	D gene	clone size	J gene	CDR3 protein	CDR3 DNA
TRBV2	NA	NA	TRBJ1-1	CASSASPGVNTEAFF	TGTGCCAGCAGTGCTTCCCCGGGGGTTAACACTGAAGCTTTCTTT
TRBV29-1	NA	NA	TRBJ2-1	CSVGGVNGSYNEQFF	TGCAGCGTTGGGGGAGTTAACGGCTCCTACAATGAGCAGTTCTTC
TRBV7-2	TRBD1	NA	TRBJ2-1	CASSPGQVQVNEQFF	TGTGCCAGCAGCCCTGGACAGGTTCAAGTTAATGAGCAGTTCTTC
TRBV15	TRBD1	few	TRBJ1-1	CATSRDVRQGAFF	TGTGCCACCAGCAGAGATGTCCGACAGGGAGCTTTCTTT
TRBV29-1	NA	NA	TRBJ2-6	CSVSQGSGANVLTF	TGCAGCGTTTCCCAGGGGTCTGGGGCCAACGTCCTGACTTTC
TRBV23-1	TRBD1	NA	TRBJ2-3	CASSQSRDRVGDTQYF	TGCGCCAGCAGTCAATCGAGGGACAGAGTAGGGGATACGCAGTATTTT
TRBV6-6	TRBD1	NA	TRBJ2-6	CASSRSGTGIPLGANVLTF	TGTGCCAGCAGCAGGTCCGGGACAGGTATTCCTCTGGGGGCCAACGTCCTGACTTTC
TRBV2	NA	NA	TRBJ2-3	CASRETTATDTQYF	TGTGCCAGCAGGGAAACTACCGCCACAGATACGCAGTATTTT
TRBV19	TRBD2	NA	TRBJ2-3	CASSIYAGGYDTQYF	TGTGCCAGTAGTATTTATGCGGGGGGATATGATACGCAGTATTTT
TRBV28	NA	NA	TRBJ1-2	CASSPPPGGESRGYTF	TGTGCCAGCAGCCCCCCCCCGGGGGGGGAGTCGCGCGGCTACACCTTC
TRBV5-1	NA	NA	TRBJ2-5	CASSLAAGPGTQYF	TGCGCCAGCAGCTTGGCAGCAGGGCCGGGGACCCAGTACTTC
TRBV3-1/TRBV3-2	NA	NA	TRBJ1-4	CASSQDLRNNEKLFF	TGTGCCAGCAGCCAAGACCTCAGGAATAATGAAAAACTGTTTTTT
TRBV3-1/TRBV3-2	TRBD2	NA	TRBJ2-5	CASSQDPTSGRRETQYF	TGTGCCAGCAGCCAAGATCCCACTAGCGGGCGTCGGGAGACCCAGTACTTC
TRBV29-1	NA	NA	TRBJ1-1	CSVVVDRSMNTEAFF	TGCAGCGTTGTCGTAGACAGAAGCATGAACACTGAAGCTTTCTTT
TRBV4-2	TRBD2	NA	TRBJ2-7	CASSQGSGGTEQYF	TGTGCCAGCAGCCAAGGGTCGGGGGGGACCGAGCAGTACTTC
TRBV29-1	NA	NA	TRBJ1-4	CSARTRRAANEKLFF	TGCAGCGCCCGAACGCGGAGGGCCGCTAATGAAAAACTGTTTTTT
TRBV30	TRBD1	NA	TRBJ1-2	CAWRNRGIYGYTF	TGTGCCTGGAGGAACAGGGGAATCTATGGCTACACCTTC
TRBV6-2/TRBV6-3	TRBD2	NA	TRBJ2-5	CASSYSVWGGQETQYF	TGTGCCAGCAGTTACTCGGTTTGGGGGGGCCAAGAGACCCAGTACTTC
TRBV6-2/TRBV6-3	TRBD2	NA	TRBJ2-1	CASSPIGTSGGDEQFF	TGTGCCAGCAGTCCGATAGGGACTAGCGGGGGGGATGAGCAGTTCTTC
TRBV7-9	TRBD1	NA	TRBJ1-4	CASSFEGTGRREKLFF	TGTGCCAGCAGCTTCGAGGGGACAGGGAGGAGGGAAAAACTGTTTTTT
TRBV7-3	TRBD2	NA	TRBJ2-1	CASSLTSGRRGSYNEQFF	TGTGCCAGCAGCTTAACTAGCGGGAGGAGGGGCTCCTACAATGAGCAGTTCTTC